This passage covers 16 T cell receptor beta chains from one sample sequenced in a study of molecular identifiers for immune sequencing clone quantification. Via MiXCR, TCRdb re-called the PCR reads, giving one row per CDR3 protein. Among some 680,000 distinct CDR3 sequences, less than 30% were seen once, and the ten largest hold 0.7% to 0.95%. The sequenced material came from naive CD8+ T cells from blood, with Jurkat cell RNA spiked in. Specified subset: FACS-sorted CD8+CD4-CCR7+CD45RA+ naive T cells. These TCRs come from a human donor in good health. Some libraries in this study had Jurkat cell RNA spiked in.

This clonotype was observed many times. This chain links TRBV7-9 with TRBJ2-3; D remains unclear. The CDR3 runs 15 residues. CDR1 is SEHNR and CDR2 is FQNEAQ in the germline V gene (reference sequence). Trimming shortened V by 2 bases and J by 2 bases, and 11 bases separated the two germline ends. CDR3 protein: CASSLMPGSTDTQYF. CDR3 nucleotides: TGTGCCAGCAGCTTAATGCCAGGCTCCACAGATACGCAGTATTTT.

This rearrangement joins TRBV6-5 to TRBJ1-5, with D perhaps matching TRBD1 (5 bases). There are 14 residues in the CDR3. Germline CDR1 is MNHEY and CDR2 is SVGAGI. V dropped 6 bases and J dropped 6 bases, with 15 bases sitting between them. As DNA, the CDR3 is TGTGCCAGCAGAGGGAGGCAGGGCGGTCAGCCCCAGCATTTT. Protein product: CASRGRQGGQPQHF.

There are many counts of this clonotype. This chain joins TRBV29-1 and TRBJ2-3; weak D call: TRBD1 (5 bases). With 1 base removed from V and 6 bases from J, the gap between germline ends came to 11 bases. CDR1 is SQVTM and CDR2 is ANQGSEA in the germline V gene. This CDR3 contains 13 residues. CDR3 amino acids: CSVEGRVMDTQYF. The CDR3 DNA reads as TGCAGCGTTGAAGGCAGGGTCATGGATACGCAGTATTTT.

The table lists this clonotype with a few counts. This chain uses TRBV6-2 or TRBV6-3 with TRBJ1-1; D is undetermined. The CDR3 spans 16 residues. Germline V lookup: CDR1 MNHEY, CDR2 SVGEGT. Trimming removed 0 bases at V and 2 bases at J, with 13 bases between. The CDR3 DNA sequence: TGTGCCAGCAGTTACTCGATCAGCAGGAAAAACACTGAAGCTTTCTTT. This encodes CASSYSISRKNTEAFF.

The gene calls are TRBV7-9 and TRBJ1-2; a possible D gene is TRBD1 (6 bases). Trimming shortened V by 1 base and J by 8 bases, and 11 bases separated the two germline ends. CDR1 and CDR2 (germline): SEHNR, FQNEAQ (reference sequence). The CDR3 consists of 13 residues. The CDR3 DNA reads TGTGCCAGCAGCTTAGGGGGGGCAAAAGGCTACACCTTC. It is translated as CASSLGGAKGYTF. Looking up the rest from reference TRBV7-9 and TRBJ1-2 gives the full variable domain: DTGVSQNPRHKITKRGQNVTFRCDPISEHNRLYWYRQTLGQGPEFLTYFQNEAQLEKSRLLSDRFSAERPKGSFSTLEIQRTEQGDSAMYLCASSLGGAKGYTFGSGTRLTVV.

The CDR3 DNA reads as TGTGCAAGTCGCTTCGTGGAGAGGAGGGGTAATGAAAAACTGTTTTTT. This codes for CASRFVERRGNEKLFF. The chain joins TRBV12-2 to TRBJ1-4. TRBV12-2 is given as a pseudogene. The CDR3 sequence is 16 residues long.

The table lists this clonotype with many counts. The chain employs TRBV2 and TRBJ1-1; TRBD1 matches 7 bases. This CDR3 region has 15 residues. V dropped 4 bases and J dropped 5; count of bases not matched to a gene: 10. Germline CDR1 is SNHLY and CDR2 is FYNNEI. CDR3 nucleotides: TGTGCCAGCAGTGCCCTAACAGGGGAGTATACTGAAGCTTTCTTT. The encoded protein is CASSALTGEYTEAFF.

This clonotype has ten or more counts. Here the CDR3 reads CASSYSGGVDTQYF. In DNA form, the CDR3 reads TGTGCCAGCAGCTATAGCGGGGGTGTCGATACGCAGTATTTT. The rearrangement uses TRBV5-4 and TRBJ2-3, with 9 bases aligning to TRBD2. The germline V gene has CDR1 SGHNT and CDR2 YYREEE (reference sequence). Trimming removed 3 bases from V and 6 bases from J; junction bases left unmatched: 5. The CDR3 extends over 14 amino acids. The full variable domain, its missing parts supplied by reference TRBV5-4 and TRBJ2-3, is ETGVTQSPTHLIKTRGQQVTLRCSSQSGHNTVSWYQQALGQGPQFIFQYYREEENGRGNFPPRFSGLQFPNYSSELNVNALELDDSALYLCASSYSGGVDTQYFGPGTRLTVL.

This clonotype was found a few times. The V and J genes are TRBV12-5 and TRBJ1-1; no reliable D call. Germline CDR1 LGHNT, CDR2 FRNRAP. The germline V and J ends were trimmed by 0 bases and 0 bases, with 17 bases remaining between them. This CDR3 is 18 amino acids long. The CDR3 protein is CASGLVPTFTPLNTEAFF. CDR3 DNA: TGTGCTAGTGGTTTGGTCCCCACATTCACCCCTCTGAACACTGAAGCTTTCTTT.

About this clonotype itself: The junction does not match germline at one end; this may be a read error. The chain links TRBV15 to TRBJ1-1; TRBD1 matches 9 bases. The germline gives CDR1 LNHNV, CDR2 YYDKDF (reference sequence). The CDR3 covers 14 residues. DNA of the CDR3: TGTACCACCAGCAGACCGGACAGGGGAGCTGAAGCTTTCTTT. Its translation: CTTSRPDRGAEAFF.

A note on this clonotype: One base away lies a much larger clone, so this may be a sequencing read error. CDR3 nucleotide sequence: TGTGCCATCAGTCGAGGGGACAGCCTGTCTGGGGCCAACGTCCTGCCTTTC. Encoded protein: CAISRGDSLSGANVLPF. The V gene is TRBV10-3, the J gene TRBJ2-6; 7 bases line up with TRBD1. The CDR3 is 17 residues long. Germline V gives CDR1 ENHRY, CDR2 SYGVKD.

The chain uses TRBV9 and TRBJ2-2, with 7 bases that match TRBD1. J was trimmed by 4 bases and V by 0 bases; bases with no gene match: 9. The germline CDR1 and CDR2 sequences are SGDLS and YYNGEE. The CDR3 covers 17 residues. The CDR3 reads CASSVDRRGPGTGELFF. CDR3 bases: TGTGCCAGCAGCGTAGATCGAAGGGGGCCTGGCACCGGGGAGCTGTTTTTT.

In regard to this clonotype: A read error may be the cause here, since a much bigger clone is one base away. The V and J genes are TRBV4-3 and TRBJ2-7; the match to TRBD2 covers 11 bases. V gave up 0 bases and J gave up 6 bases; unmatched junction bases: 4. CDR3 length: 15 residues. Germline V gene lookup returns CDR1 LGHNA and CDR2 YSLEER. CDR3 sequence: CASSQDTLAGGEQYF. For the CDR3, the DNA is TGCGCCAGCAGCCAAGATACCCTAGCGGGAGGCGAGCAGTACTTC.

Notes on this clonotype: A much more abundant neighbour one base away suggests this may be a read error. CDR3 bases: TGCGCCAGCAGTCCAGGGAAAGCCAACACTGAAGCTTTCTTT. Translating it yields CASSPGKANTEAFF. The chain links TRBV4-3 to TRBJ1-1, with TRBD1 as a possible D gene (5 bases). Trimming took 6 bases from V and 2 from J, leaving 13 bases between them. The CDR3 is made up of 14 amino acids. CDR1 is LGHNA, CDR2 YSLEER, per germline.

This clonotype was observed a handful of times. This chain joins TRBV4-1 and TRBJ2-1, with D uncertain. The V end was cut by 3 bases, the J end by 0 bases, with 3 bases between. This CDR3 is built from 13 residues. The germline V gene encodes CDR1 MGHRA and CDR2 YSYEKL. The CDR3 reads CASSHVSYNEQFF. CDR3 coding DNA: TGCGCCAGCAGCCATGTCTCCTACAATGAGCAGTTCTTC.

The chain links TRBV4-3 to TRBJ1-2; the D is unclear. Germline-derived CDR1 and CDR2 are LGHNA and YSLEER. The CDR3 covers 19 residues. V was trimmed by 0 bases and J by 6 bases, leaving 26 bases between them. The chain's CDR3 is CASSQDWRGYLSLSDGYTF. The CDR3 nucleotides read TGCGCCAGCAGCCAAGATTGGAGAGGTTACCTTTCTCTTTCGGATGGCTACACCTTC.